The 32 T cell receptor beta chains listed next were all sequenced from one sample in a study of shared clonotypes between healthy human individuals. Clones were sequenced by immunoSEQ multiplex PCR, and TCRdb holds only the in-frame ones, with some missing. The profile shows some 2,000,000 clones, 95% of them singletons. The sequenced sample was naive CD4+ T cells sorted from blood. Subset specified: CD45RA+ positively selected. The receptor source for this set is a man aged 18 to 35 in good health.

J is TRBJ1-1 and V is TRBV28, with D tentatively TRBD1 (6 bases). This CDR3 has 15 amino acids. Germline CDR1 reads MDHEN; CDR2 reads SYDVKM. V lost 3 bases, J lost 10 bases, and 21 bases lay in between. CDR3 region: CASSFHSMAGAGAFF. CDR3 nucleotide sequence: TGTGCCAGCAGTTTCCACAGTATGGCAGGGGCAGGAGCTTTCTTT.

The V gene is TRBV10-3, the J gene TRBJ1-2, with 12 positions matching TRBD1. From germline, CDR1 is ENHRY and CDR2 SYGVKD. This CDR3 contains 19 residues. The trim removed 2 bases at V and 4 bases at J, leaving 14 bases unmatched. In nucleotides, the CDR3 is TGTGCCATCAGTGAGACCGCAATTACCGGGACAGGGGGCGGCTATGGCTACACCTTC. Its protein product is CAISETAITGTGGGYGYTF.

The chain links TRBV28 to TRBJ1-5, with 8 bases identical to TRBD1. Germline values: CDR1 MDHEN, CDR2 SYDVKM. V was clipped by 7 bases and J by 5 bases; unmatched bases: 4. This CDR3 contains 13 residues. The CDR3 is CASKQGADQPQHF. The CDR3 DNA sequence: TGTGCCAGCAAGCAGGGGGCGGATCAGCCCCAGCATTTT.

The V and J genes are TRBV7-2 and TRBJ2-2, with a tentative D call TRBD2 (6 bases). The CDR3 length is 14 residues. V was cut by 5 bases and J by 7 bases, with 14 bases left in between. Germline V gene sequence: CDR1 SGHTA, CDR2 FQGNSA. For the CDR3, the DNA is TGTGCCAGCAGCCCGGCCTCGGGGGTCGGGGAGCTGTTTTTT. Its translation is CASSPASGVGELFF.

Of note for this clone: Additional DNA sequences in this sample encode the identical CDR3. The V and J genes are TRBV18 and TRBJ1-3, with D possibly TRBD1 on 6 matching bases. The CDR3 is 15 residues long. Trimming removed 3 bases at V and 1 base at J, with 10 bases between. Germline-derived CDR1 and CDR2 are KGHSH and LQKENI. The CDR3: CASSPGQGSGNTIYF. CDR3 sequence (DNA): TGTGCCAGCTCACCGGGTCAGGGGTCTGGAAACACCATATATTTT.

This clone was found once. J is TRBJ1-1 and V is TRBV4-3; D is unresolved. The CDR3 contains 16 residues. Trimming stripped 0 bases from V and 0 bases from J, with 11 bases between. Germline V gives CDR1 LGHNA, CDR2 YSLEER. CDR3 loop: CASSQDIGRMNTEAFF. For the CDR3, the DNA is TGCGCCAGCAGCCAAGATATTGGTCGGATGAACACTGAAGCTTTCTTT.

The chain is built from TRBV6-5 and TRBJ2-5; the D gene is possibly TRBD1 (5 bases). CDR1 MNHEY and CDR2 SVGAGI come from the germline V gene. The length of the CDR3 is 13 residues. Trimming left V 7 bases short and J 7 bases short, with 16 bases between. The CDR3 DNA is TGTGCCAGCACCTATGGGGAAAGGGGGACCCAGTACTTC. Protein sequence: CASTYGERGTQYF.

The V and J genes are TRBV6-1 and TRBJ2-1, with 9 bases lining up with TRBD2. The CDR3 covers 15 residues. Germline-derived CDR1 and CDR2 are MNHNS and SASEGT. J was trimmed by 5 bases and V by 4 bases; bases with no gene match: 6. CDR3: CASSVAGAGNNEQFF. CDR3 in DNA: TGTGCCAGCAGTGTAGCGGGAGCTGGAAACAATGAGCAGTTCTTC.

The V call is TRBV25-1, the J call TRBJ1-1; D call uncertain. The germline gives CDR1 MGHDK, CDR2 SYGVNS. This CDR3 is built from 13 residues. V was pared by 4 bases and J by 4 bases, with 10 bases between. The CDR3 here is CASSGLLGTEAFF. CDR3 bases: TGTGCCAGCAGTGGTTTGCTTGGCACTGAAGCTTTCTTT.

Comment on this clone: This could be a read error, since a much larger clone is one nucleotide away. The rearrangement uses TRBV5-4 and TRBJ2-7; 14 nucleotides match TRBD2. Trimming took 1 base from V and 2 from J; bases not matched to a gene: 2. The CDR3 runs to 16 residues. Per germline, CDR1 SGHNT and CDR2 YYREEE (reference sequence). CDR3 in amino acids: CASSLPGLAGAYEQYF. The CDR3 DNA follows: TGTGCCAGCAGCTTGCCGGGACTAGCGGGGGCCTACGAGCAGTACTTC.

The chain couples TRBV5-6 to TRBJ2-7; 10 nucleotides align to TRBD2. J was trimmed by 2 bases and V by 4 bases; bases with no gene match: 15. The germline V gene has CDR1 SGHDT and CDR2 YYEEEE. The CDR3 runs to 18 residues. The CDR3 region is CASSPVVIAGGSPYEQYF. The CDR3, as DNA: TGTGCCAGCAGCCCCGTGGTAATAGCGGGAGGATCTCCCTACGAGCAGTACTTC.

In this sample, this clone turned up a few times. The CDR3 bases are TGTGCCAGCACCAGGACTAGCGGGGTCAAAGAGACCCAGTACTTC. It codes for CASTRTSGVKETQYF. J is TRBJ2-5 and V is TRBV6-1; 12 bases agree with TRBD2. Germline loops: CDR1 MNHNS, CDR2 SASEGT. CDR3 size: 15 residues. Trimming removed 7 bases from V and 3 bases from J; junction bases left unmatched: 6.

The rearrangement joins TRBV7-2 to TRBJ2-7; D ambiguous. The CDR3 extends over 14 amino acids. Trimming took off 6 bases at V and 7 bases at J, with 19 bases between the two ends. Germline V gene lookup returns CDR1 SGHTA and CDR2 FQGNSA. The CDR3 loop is CASRKTWDLGEQYF. Here the CDR3 DNA reads TGTGCCAGCAGAAAAACTTGGGATTTGGGGGAGCAGTACTTC.

This clone was counted between two and nine times. The chain couples TRBV11-2 to TRBJ1-2; D gene ambiguous. V lost 4 bases and J lost 2, with 8 bases in between. This CDR3 region has 13 residues. Germline CDR1 reads SGHAT; CDR2 reads FQNNGV. The CDR3 protein is CASSSHPNYGYTF. The CDR3 nucleotides read TGTGCCAGCAGCTCCCATCCCAACTATGGCTACACCTTC.

The V and J genes are TRBV28 and TRBJ2-7; 8 positions agree with TRBD1. The J segment lost 0 bases and the V segment lost 8 bases, leaving 9 bases of the junction unmatched. Germline CDR1 reads MDHEN; CDR2 reads SYDVKM. The length of the CDR3 is 15 residues. CDR3 protein: CASSAGDRSSYEQYF. The DNA for the CDR3 is TGTGCCAGCTCGGCCGGGGACAGGAGCTCCTACGAGCAGTACTTC. The variable domain in full, completed from reference TRBV28 and TRBJ2-7, reads DVKVTQSSRYLVKRTGEKVFLECVQDMDHENMFWYRQDPGLGLRLIYFSYDVKMKEKGDIPEGYSVSREKKERFSLILESASTNQTSMYLCASSAGDRSSYEQYFGPGTRLTVT.

The chain links TRBV6-1 to TRBJ1-4, with D unclear. The germline gives CDR1 MNHNS, CDR2 SASEGT. This CDR3 is built from 12 residues. V shed 3 bases and J shed 14 bases, with 13 bases lying between them. The chain's CDR3 is CASSDQRSSLFF. The CDR3 nucleotides are TGTGCCAGCAGTGACCAGCGGTCCTCCCTGTTTTTT.

J is TRBJ1-1 and V is TRBV6-1, with a weak D call TRBD1 (6 bases). V was shortened by 5 bases and J by 7 bases, with 14 bases between the two germline ends. CDR1 and CDR2 from the germline V gene are MNHNS and SASEGT. CDR3 length equals 13 residues. In nucleotides, the CDR3 is TGTGCCAGCAGTCCACAGGGTTACGTTGAAGCTTTCTTT. It codes for CASSPQGYVEAFF.

The chain has TRBV6-1 and TRBJ1-1, with D unresolved. CDR1 and CDR2 from the germline V gene are MNHNS and SASEGT. The CDR3 spans 13 residues. V lost 5 bases to trimming and J lost 0 bases, with 7 bases between them. The CDR3 sequence: CASSHDLNTEAFF. The CDR3 coding sequence is TGTGCCAGCAGTCACGATTTGAACACTGAAGCTTTCTTT.

This clone was detected only once. The chain is built from TRBV4-1 and TRBJ2-2; 12 nucleotides match TRBD2. This CDR3 is 18 amino acids long. Germline V gene lookup returns CDR1 MGHRA and CDR2 YSYEKL. The trim removed 4 bases at V and 0 bases at J, leaving 6 bases unmatched. The CDR3 nucleotides read TGCGCCAGCAGCCGCGGGACTAGCGGGTCCGCGAACACCGGGGAGCTGTTTTTT. The encoded protein is CASSRGTSGSANTGELFF.

This rearrangement joins TRBV30 to TRBJ2-1; 7 bases line up with TRBD2. This CDR3 is 15 amino acids long. CDR1 and CDR2 from the germline V gene are GTSNPN and SVGIG (reference sequence). J lost 8 bases, V lost 1 base, and 11 bases had no gene match. The CDR3: CAWSGEGGKTDEQFF. The CDR3 DNA reads TGTGCCTGGAGTGGGGAGGGCGGGAAGACGGATGAGCAGTTCTTC.

The rearrangement joins TRBV5-1 to TRBJ2-1, with TRBD1 as a possible D gene (5 bases). The CDR3 is 16 residues long. V lost 0 bases to trimming and J lost 0 bases, with 10 bases between them. Germline V gene data show CDR1 as SGHRS and CDR2 as YFSETQ. The CDR3 DNA is TGCGCCAGCAGCTTGGCCAGGGCGAGCTCCTACAATGAGCAGTTCTTC. Amino acids: CASSLARASSYNEQFF.

The chain joins TRBV4-1 to TRBJ2-2, with no clear D. CDR1 and CDR2 (germline): MGHRA, YSYEKL. V lost 2 bases and J 4 bases, leaving 14 bases between the germline ends. The CDR3 contains 16 residues. CDR3 amino acids: CASSQPFGSRTGELFF. For the CDR3, the DNA is TGCGCCAGCAGCCAACCTTTCGGGTCACGCACCGGGGAGCTGTTTTTT.

This chain uses TRBV7-8 with TRBJ1-2; D is undetermined. Per germline, CDR1 SGHVS and CDR2 FQNEAQ. The CDR3 has 13 amino acids. The V end lost 4 bases, the J end lost 6 bases, and 12 bases lay between the germline ends. The chain's CDR3 is CASSSWERDGYTF. In DNA form, the CDR3 reads TGTGCCAGCAGCTCCTGGGAGCGGGATGGCTACACCTTC. Supplemented by reference TRBV7-8 and TRBJ1-2, the full variable domain reads GAGVSQSPRYKVAKRGQDVALRCDPISGHVSLFWYQQALGQGPEFLTYFQNEAQLDKSGLPSDRFFAERPEGSVSTLKIQRTQQEDSAVYLCASSSWERDGYTFGSGTRLTVV.

This chain links TRBV27 with TRBJ2-7; 8 nucleotides align to TRBD1. The CDR3 runs to 14 residues. Trimming at V came to 3 bases and at J to 3 bases, leaving 4 bases not matched to a gene. Germline CDR1 MNHEY, CDR2 SMNVEV (reference sequence). The CDR3 coding sequence is TGTGCCAGCAGTTTGGTCAGGGGGCTCTACGAGCAGTACTTC. This translates into CASSLVRGLYEQYF.

The chain recombines TRBV5-6 with TRBJ2-3, with 11 nucleotides matching TRBD2. The CDR3 is made up of 17 amino acids. Per germline, CDR1 SGHDT and CDR2 YYEEEE. Losses at the gene ends were 2 bases for V and 3 bases for J; bases not matched to a gene: 8. The CDR3 region has the DNA TGTGCCAGCAGCTTAGGGACTAGCGGCGGAGCGACAGATACGCAGTATTTT. Translated, it gives CASSLGTSGGATDTQYF.

This clone appeared a few times. The CDR3 region has the DNA TGTGCCAGCAGTTACTCGGGCAGCCGAGCTTTCTTT. Translation: CASSYSGSRAFF. The J gene is TRBJ1-1, the V gene TRBV6-5; D is unresolved. The CDR3 runs 12 residues. V shed 0 bases and J shed 10 bases, with 9 bases lying between them. CDR1 MNHEY and CDR2 SVGAGI come from the germline V gene.

The rearrangement links TRBV29-1 to TRBJ1-6, with 7 nucleotides matching TRBD1. The V and J ends lost 4 bases and 8 bases, in that order; junction bases with no gene match: 8. CDR3 length equals 14 residues. CDR1 is SQVTM, CDR2 ANQGSEA, per germline. The CDR3 coding sequence is TGCAGCGTTGCAATAGGGCAGGGGGATTCACCCCTCCACTTT. Protein: CSVAIGQGDSPLHF.

The chain carries TRBV7-2 and TRBJ2-7; TRBD1 agrees at 10 bases. V trimming: 5 bases; J trimming: 6 bases; junction bases outside the gene matches: 7. CDR1 and CDR2 from the germline V gene are SGHTA and FQGNSA. CDR3 size: 14 residues. CDR3 coding DNA: TGTGCCAGCAGCCAAGACAGGGGGCTATCCGAGCAGTACTTC. This translates into CASSQDRGLSEQYF.

V and J are TRBV6-5 and TRBJ2-7, with TRBD1 matching 8 bases. Trimming at V came to 0 bases and at J to 1 base, leaving 5 bases not matched to a gene. The CDR3 is made up of 16 amino acids. CDR1 and CDR2 (germline): MNHEY, SVGAGI. The CDR3 region has the DNA TGTGCCAGCAGTTACTCGAAATGGACAGGGTCCTACGAGCAGTACTTC. Its translation is CASSYSKWTGSYEQYF.

V gene TRBV18 combines with J gene TRBJ2-7; 8 bases are a match to TRBD1. CDR1 is KGHSH and CDR2 is LQKENI in the germline V gene. V trimming: 0 bases; J trimming: 9 bases; junction bases outside the gene matches: 10. The CDR3 sequence is 15 residues long. The CDR3, as DNA: TGTGCCAGCTCACCACCGGGACAGGCACCGGCGGTGCAGTACTTC. Its protein product is CASSPPGQAPAVQYF.

J is TRBJ2-5 and V is TRBV6-5; possible D gene TRBD1, 6 bases. This CDR3 has 15 amino acids. V was clipped by 0 bases and J by 5 bases, with 13 bases between them. Germline V gene sequence: CDR1 MNHEY, CDR2 SVGAGI. Here the CDR3 reads CASSYSGGRGETQYF. In DNA, the CDR3 is TGTGCCAGCAGTTACTCAGGGGGACGAGGGGAGACCCAGTACTTC.

This sequence joins TRBV19 and TRBJ2-7; tentatively, D is TRBD1 or TRBD2 (5 bases each). Germline CDR1 is LNHDA and CDR2 is SQIVND (reference sequence). This CDR3 contains 14 residues. V lost 3 bases and J 2 bases, leaving 11 bases between the germline ends. CDR3 region: CASSIRDGAYEQYF. The CDR3 DNA is TGTGCCAGTAGTATTCGGGACGGTGCCTACGAGCAGTACTTC.